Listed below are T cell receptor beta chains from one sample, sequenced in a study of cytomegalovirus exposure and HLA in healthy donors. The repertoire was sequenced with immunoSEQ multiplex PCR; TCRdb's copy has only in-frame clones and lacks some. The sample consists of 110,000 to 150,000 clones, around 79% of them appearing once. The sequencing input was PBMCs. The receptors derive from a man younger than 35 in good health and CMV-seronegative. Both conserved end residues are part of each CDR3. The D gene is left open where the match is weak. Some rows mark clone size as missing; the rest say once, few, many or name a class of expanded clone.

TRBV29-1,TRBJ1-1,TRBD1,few,CSVEIVQGAEAFF,TGCAGCGTTGAAATCGTGCAGGGGGCTGAAGCTTTCTTT
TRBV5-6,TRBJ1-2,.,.,CASSLGRVYGYTF,TGTGCCAGCAGCTTGGGCAGGGTCTATGGCTACACCTTC
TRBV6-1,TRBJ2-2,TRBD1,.,CASRPGQGVIWELFF,TGTGCCAGCAGACCGGGACAGGGTGTGATTTGGGAGCTGTTTTTT
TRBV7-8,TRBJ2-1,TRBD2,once,CASTQLAGGLNEQFF,TGTGCCAGCACCCAACTAGCGGGGGGGCTGAATGAGCAGTTCTTC
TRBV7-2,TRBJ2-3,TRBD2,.,CASSLLADTDTQYF,TGTGCCAGCAGCTTACTAGCGGATACAGATACGCAGTATTTT
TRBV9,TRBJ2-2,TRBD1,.,CASSRAGTGYTGELFF,TGTGCCAGCAGCCGGGCCGGGACAGGGTACACCGGGGAGCTGTTTTTT
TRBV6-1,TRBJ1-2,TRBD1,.,CASTSDRGLGYTF,TGTGCCAGCACTTCGGACAGGGGGCTTGGCTACACCTTC
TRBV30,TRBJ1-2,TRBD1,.,CAWSGVPSWTGHYGYTF,TGTGCCTGGAGTGGGGTTCCAAGTTGGACAGGGCACTATGGCTACACCTTC
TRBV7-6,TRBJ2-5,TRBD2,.,CASSLVPSGGETQYF,TGTGCCAGCAGCTTAGTACCAAGCGGGGGGGAGACCCAGTACTTC
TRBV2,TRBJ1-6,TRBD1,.,CASSPRQGNSPLHF,TGTGCCAGCAGTCCCAGACAGGGTAATTCACCCCTCCACTTT
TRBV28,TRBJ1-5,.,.,CASSLGGAGQPQHF,TGTGCCAGCAGTTTAGGGGGGGCTGGTCAGCCCCAGCATTTT
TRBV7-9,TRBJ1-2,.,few,CASSPKNRDGYTF,TGTGCCAGCAGCCCTAAAAACAGAGATGGCTACACCTTC
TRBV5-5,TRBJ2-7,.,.,CASSLPDFSYEQYF,TGTGCCAGCAGCTTGCCGGACTTCTCCTACGAGCAGTACTTC
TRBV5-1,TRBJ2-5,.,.,CASSLAGETQYF,TGCGCCAGCAGCTTGGCTGGCGAGACCCAGTACTTC
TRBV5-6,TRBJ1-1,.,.,CASSSTAGLGTEAFF,TGTGCCAGCAGCTCGACGGCAGGGTTGGGTACTGAAGCTTTCTTT
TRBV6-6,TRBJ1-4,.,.,CASSYSPGEKLFF,TGTGCCAGCAGTTACTCCCCGGGTGAAAAACTGTTTTTT
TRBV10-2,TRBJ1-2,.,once,CASSDDRSYGYTF,TGCGCCAGCAGTGATGACAGAAGCTATGGCTACACCTTC
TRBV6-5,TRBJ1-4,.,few,CASSYSPGEKLFF,TGTGCCAGCAGTTACTCTCCGGGTGAAAAACTGTTTTTT
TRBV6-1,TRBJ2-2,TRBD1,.,CASSLGDRDTGELFF,TGTGCCAGCAGTTTAGGGGACAGGGACACCGGGGAGCTGTTTTTT
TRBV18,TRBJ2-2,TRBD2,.,CASSSRDYLGGELFF,TGTGCCAGCTCATCCCGGGACTATCTAGGCGGGGAGCTGTTTTTT
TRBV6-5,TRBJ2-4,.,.,CASSVDRTKNIQYF,TGTGCCAGCAGTGTAGACAGAACAAAAAACATTCAGTACTTC
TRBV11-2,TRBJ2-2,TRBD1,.,CASRPQGTGGFGELFF,TGTGCCAGCAGACCCCAGGGGACAGGGGGTTTCGGGGAGCTGTTTTTT
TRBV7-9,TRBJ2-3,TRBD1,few,CASSAPGQAGDTQYF,TGTGCCAGCAGCGCGCCGGGACAGGCTGGAGATACGCAGTATTTT
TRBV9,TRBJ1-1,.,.,CASSVGPSNRVDTEAFF,TGTGCCAGCAGCGTAGGACCCTCAAACAGGGTAGACACTGAAGCTTTCTTT
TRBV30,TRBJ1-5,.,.,CAWSVGVGNQPQHF,TGTGCCTGGAGCGTCGGGGTCGGCAATCAGCCCCAGCATTTT
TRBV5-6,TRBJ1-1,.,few,CASSSRAGIEAFF,TGTGCCAGCAGCTCGAGAGCCGGGATAGAAGCTTTCTTT
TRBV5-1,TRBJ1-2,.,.,CASSLDRDLYTF,TGCGCCAGCAGCTTGGACAGGGATCTCTACACCTTC
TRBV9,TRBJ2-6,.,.,CASSVGGSGANVLTF,TGTGCCAGCAGCGTAGGAGGGTCTGGGGCCAACGTCCTGACTTTC
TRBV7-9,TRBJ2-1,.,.,CASSLAGGADYNEQFF,TGTGCCAGCAGCTTAGCGGGGGGGGCGGACTACAATGAGCAGTTCTTC
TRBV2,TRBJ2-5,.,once,CASSAQGGQETQYF,TGTGCCAGCAGTGCGCAGGGGGGACAAGAGACCCAGTACTTC
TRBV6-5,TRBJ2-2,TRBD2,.,CASMAGDNTGELFF,TGTGCCAGCATGGCGGGGGATAACACCGGGGAGCTGTTTTTT
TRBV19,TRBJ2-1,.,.,CASTPRGRLLSSYNEQFF,TGTGCCAGTACCCCAAGAGGCAGATTACTGAGCTCCTACAATGAGCAGTTCTTC
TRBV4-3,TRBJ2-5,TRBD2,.,CASSQEPSGGAETQYF,TGCGCCAGCAGCCAAGAGCCTAGCGGGGGGGCAGAGACCCAGTACTTC
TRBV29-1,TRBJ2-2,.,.,CSVRRGPLNTGELFF,TGCAGCGTACGTCGAGGCCCACTGAACACCGGGGAGCTGTTTTTT
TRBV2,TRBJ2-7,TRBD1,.,CASRLTGGSYEQYF,TGTGCCAGCAGGTTGACAGGGGGCTCCTACGAGCAGTACTTC
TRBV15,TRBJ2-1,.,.,CATSSATRVEQFF,TGTGCCACCAGCAGCGCCACCCGAGTCGAGCAGTTCTTC
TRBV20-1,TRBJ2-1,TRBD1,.,CSATDRVEQFF,TGCAGTGCTACAGACAGGGTCGAGCAGTTCTTC
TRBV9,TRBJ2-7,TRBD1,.,CASSAGTGGYEQYF,TGTGCCAGCAGCGCAGGGACAGGGGGATACGAGCAGTACTTC
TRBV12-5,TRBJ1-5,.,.,CASGLGGLGQPQHF,TGTGCTAGTGGTTTGGGGGGGCTTGGGCAGCCCCAGCATTTT
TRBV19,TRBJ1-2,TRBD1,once,CASRGTGGVSGYTF,TGTGCCAGTAGGGGGACAGGTGGAGTAAGCGGCTACACCTTC
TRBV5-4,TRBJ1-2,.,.,CASSLPTPGLSGYTF,TGTGCCAGCAGCTTGCCGACCCCGGGGTTAAGTGGCTACACCTTC
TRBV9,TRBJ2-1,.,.,CASSGQGDNEQFF,TGTGCCAGCAGCGGACAAGGGGACAATGAGCAGTTCTTC
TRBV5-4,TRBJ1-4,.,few,CASSLGGGRGEKLFF,TGTGCCAGCAGCTTGGGGGGGGGCCGGGGTGAAAAACTGTTTTTT
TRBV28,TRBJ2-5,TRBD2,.,CASSLSRREKETQYF,TGTGCCAGCAGTTTAAGTCGGCGGGAGAAAGAGACCCAGTACTTC
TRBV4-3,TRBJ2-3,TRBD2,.,CASSQRGSGVTDTQYF,TGCGCCAGCAGCCAAAGGGGTAGCGGGGTCACAGATACGCAGTATTTT
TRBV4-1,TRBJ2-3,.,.,CASSQQGTDTQYF,TGCGCCAGCAGCCAACAGGGGACAGATACGCAGTATTTT
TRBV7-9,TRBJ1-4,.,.,CASSLSETPTNEKLFF,TGTGCCAGCAGCTTGTCAGAAACGCCAACTAATGAAAAACTGTTTTTT
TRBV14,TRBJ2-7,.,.,CASSQTGLDSYEQYF,TGTGCCAGCAGCCAAACAGGGTTAGATTCCTACGAGCAGTACTTC
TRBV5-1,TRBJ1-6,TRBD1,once,CASSPRGQGDSPLHF,TGCGCCAGCAGCCCGAGAGGGCAGGGGGATTCACCCCTCCACTTT
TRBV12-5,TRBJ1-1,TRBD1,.,CASVKGQTTEAFF,TGTGCTAGTGTAAAGGGACAGACCACTGAAGCTTTCTTT
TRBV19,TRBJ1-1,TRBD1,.,CAIKTGPNTEAFF,TGTGCAATAAAGACAGGGCCGAACACTGAAGCTTTCTTT
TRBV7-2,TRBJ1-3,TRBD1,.,CASSLGAGGFGNTIYF,TGTGCCAGCAGCTTAGGTGCAGGGGGCTTTGGAAACACCATATATTTT
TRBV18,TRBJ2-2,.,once,CASSPPDSDGELFF,TGTGCCAGCTCACCACCAGACAGCGACGGGGAGCTGTTTTTT
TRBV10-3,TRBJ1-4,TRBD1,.,CAISPLTGERNEKLFF,TGTGCCATCAGTCCCCTAACAGGGGAGCGTAATGAAAAACTGTTTTTT
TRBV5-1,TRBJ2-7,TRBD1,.,CASSLWGTGDEQYF,TGCGCCAGCAGCTTGTGGGGGACAGGGGACGAGCAGTACTTC